The source of this T cell receptor (beta chain) is a study of T cell responses to AZD1222 COVID-19 vaccine. General study points: Within unmutated variant regions lay the reported targets of nearly half of spike-specific TCRs. Repertoire samples came only from after the peak T cell response.

After removal of 1 base from V and 5 bases from J, the junction contained 6 bases not matched to a gene. In germline, CDR1 is SGDLS, CDR2 YYNGEE. The CDR3 has 15 residues. TCRdb's copy holds only in-frame clones and misses some; the assay was immunoSEQ multiplex PCR. Among 84,000 or so clones listed, roughly nine tenths were seen once. Turning to this clone: Its antigen is as yet unknown.

Source: peripheral blood, taken on day 0 of AZD1222 vaccination. The rearrangement uses TRBV9 and TRBJ1-5; TRBD1 agrees at 7 bases. This sequence originates from an adult in good health. The CDR3, as DNA: TGTGCCAGCAGCGTATTTGGACAGGAACATCAGCCCCAGCATTTT. Translating gives CASSVFGQEHQPQHF. The complete variable domain, with remaining parts taken from reference TRBV9 and TRBJ1-5, reads DSGVTQTPKHLITATGQRVTLRCSPRSGDLSVYWYQQSLDQGLQFLIQYYNGEERAKGNILERFSAQQFPDLHSELNLSSLELGDSALYFCASSVFGQEHQPQHFGDGTRLSIL.